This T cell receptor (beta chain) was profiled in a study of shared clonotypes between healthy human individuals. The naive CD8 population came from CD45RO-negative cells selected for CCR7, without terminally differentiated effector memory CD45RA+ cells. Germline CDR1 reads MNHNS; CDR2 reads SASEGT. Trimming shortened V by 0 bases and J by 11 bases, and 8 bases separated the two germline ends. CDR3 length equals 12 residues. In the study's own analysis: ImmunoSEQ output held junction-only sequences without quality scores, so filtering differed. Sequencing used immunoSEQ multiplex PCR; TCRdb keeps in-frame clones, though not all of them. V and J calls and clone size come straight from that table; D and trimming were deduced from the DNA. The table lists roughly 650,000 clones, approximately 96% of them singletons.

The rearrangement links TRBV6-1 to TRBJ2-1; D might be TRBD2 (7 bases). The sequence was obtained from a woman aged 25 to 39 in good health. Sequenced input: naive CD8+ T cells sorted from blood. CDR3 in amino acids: CASSEAGGQQFF. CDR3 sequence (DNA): TGTGCCAGCAGTGAAGCGGGGGGGCAGCAGTTCTTC.